Listed below are T cell receptor beta chains from one sample, sequenced in a study of CD8+ T cells in alopecia areata. The table came from immunoSEQ multiplex PCR; TCRdb's copy has only in-frame clones and leaves some out. In the table there are about 110,000 clones, roughly 59% of which are singletons. Sequencing used CD8+ T cells sorted from blood. All receptors derive from a human donor in good health. Both conserved end residues are part of each CDR3. Fields, in order: V gene, D gene, J gene, clone size, CDR3 protein, CDR3 DNA. A D gene is named only where the DNA matches it firmly. For some rows the clone size is stated as once, few or many, or as a class when expanded; others skip it.

TRBV13,.,TRBJ2-7,few,CASSTRDYEQYF,TGTGCCAGCAGCACCCGGGACTACGAGCAGTACTTC
TRBV27,.,TRBJ2-1,.,CASSPQTGVVFF,TGTGCCAGCAGTCCCCAGACAGGTGTGGTATTCTTC
TRBV9,.,TRBJ2-1,.,CASSEGTYSYNEQFF,TGTGCCAGCAGCGAGGGGACCTACTCCTACAATGAGCAGTTCTTC
TRBV6-1,TRBD2,TRBJ2-3,.,CASTRSGGAADTQYF,TGTGCCAGTACCCGGAGCGGGGGGGCCGCAGATACGCAGTATTTT
TRBV4-3,.,TRBJ2-7,.,CASSPREGVGYEQYF,TGCGCCAGCAGCCCCCGTGAGGGAGTGGGCTACGAGCAGTACTTC
TRBV12-5,TRBD2,TRBJ2-3,.,CASGLAGLTDTQYF,TGTGCTAGTGGGCTAGCGGGGCTCACAGATACGCAGTATTTT
TRBV30,TRBD1,TRBJ1-5,.,CAWSVGQGSQPQHF,TGTGCCTGGAGTGTAGGACAGGGATCCCAGCCCCAGCATTTT
TRBV29-1,.,TRBJ1-1,.,CSVEIGTNTEAFF,TGCAGCGTTGAAATAGGGACGAACACTGAAGCTTTCTTT
TRBV2,.,TRBJ1-1,.,CASTPWKGSSTEAFF,TGTGCCAGCACCCCGTGGAAGGGGAGTAGCACTGAAGCTTTCTTT
TRBV28,TRBD1,TRBJ2-3,few,CASISQGAYGTDTQYF,TGTGCCAGCATCAGCCAGGGGGCTTATGGCACAGATACGCAGTATTTT
TRBV13,TRBD1,TRBJ1-6,.,CASSSGQEVNSPLHF,TGTGCCAGCAGCTCAGGACAGGAGGTCAATTCACCCCTCCACTTT
TRBV15,.,TRBJ1-4,.,CATSRDSARGREPNEKLFF,TGTGCCACCAGCAGAGATAGTGCAAGGGGAAGAGAGCCTAATGAAAAACTGTTTTTT
TRBV25-1,TRBD1,TRBJ2-7,.,CASSSRTGGHEQYF,TGTGCCAGCAGTTCCAGGACAGGGGGGCACGAGCAGTACTTC
TRBV5-4,.,TRBJ1-5,.,CASSLGRQPQHF,TGTGCCAGCAGTCTGGGAAGGCAGCCCCAGCATTTT
TRBV13,.,TRBJ1-2,.,CASSLIGNYPESPYGYTF,TGTGCCAGCAGCTTAATAGGAAATTACCCCGAATCTCCCTATGGCTACACCTTC
TRBV29-1,.,TRBJ1-2,.,CSVEGWQGPYGYTF,TGCAGCGTTGAAGGTTGGCAGGGCCCCTATGGCTACACCTTC
TRBV5-4,.,TRBJ2-5,few,CASSFLGEETQYF,TGTGCCAGCAGCTTCCTAGGGGAAGAGACCCAGTACTTC
TRBV15,.,TRBJ2-3,.,CATSREGDRSTDTQYF,TGTGCCACCAGCAGAGAAGGAGACAGGAGCACAGATACGCAGTATTTT
TRBV4-3,TRBD1,TRBJ1-2,.,CASSHLPRQGANYGYTF,TGCGCCAGCAGCCACCTACCCCGACAGGGAGCTAACTATGGCTACACCTTC
TRBV15,TRBD1,TRBJ2-2,.,CATSDRANTGELFF,TGTGCCACCAGCGACAGGGCGAACACCGGGGAGCTGTTTTTT
TRBV28,TRBD1,TRBJ2-5,.,CASSTGQVQETQYF,TGTGCCAGCAGTACGGGACAGGTCCAAGAGACCCAGTACTTC
TRBV13,TRBD2,TRBJ2-1,.,CASSSGLAGPNEQFF,TGTGCCAGCAGCTCGGGACTAGCGGGGCCGAATGAGCAGTTCTTC
TRBV11-2,.,TRBJ2-7,.,CASSTGPYEQYF,TGTGCCAGCAGCACGGGACCCTACGAGCAGTACTTC